The subject of this entry is one T cell receptor (beta chain). This specimen belongs to a study of blood T cell repertoires in COVID-19. Study background: Samples representing acute and convalescent COVID-19 were sourced from the United States, Italy and Spain.

The CDR3 runs 13 residues. Germline CDR1 LGHNA, CDR2 YNFKEQ. Trimming stripped 2 bases from V and 5 bases from J, with 9 bases between. Generated by immunoSEQ multiplex PCR, the TCRdb table keeps only in-frame clones and is missing some. The sample carries about 370,000 clones, over 75% recorded once. The rearrangement uses TRBV4-2 and TRBJ2-5, with D possibly TRBD2 on 6 matching bases. Sample: peripheral blood. This TCR was sampled from a woman in her 30s with COVID-19, enrolled during active disease. The DNA for the CDR3 is TGTGCCAGCAGCCAACGACTAGGGGAGACCCAGTACTTC. The encoded protein is CASSQRLGETQYF.